These 31 T cell receptor beta chains originate from one sample sequenced in a study of long-term antiretroviral therapy in people with HIV (dated by TCRdb to about 2022). The immunoSEQ hsTCRB v3.0 assay was used at survey level resolution to sequence the TRB variable region. TCRdb holds this immuneACCESS table with in-frame rearrangements only. Some clones are missing; in checked studies, unresolved V genes explain under half, and the rest has no known cause. The sample yields roughly 23,000 clones; 75% to 90% were counted once. The ten largest clones capture about 4.4% of the sample. The sequencing used unsorted PBMCs, collected 5.9 years after starting antiretroviral therapy. The origin of the receptors is a man younger than 45 with HIV.

The chain combines TRBV9 with TRBJ1-4; D gene unclear. The CDR3 extends over 17 amino acids. Germline V gives CDR1 SGDLS, CDR2 YYNGEE. Trimming removed 0 bases at V and 1 base at J, with 13 bases between. CDR3 in DNA: TGTGCCAGCAGCGTAGCCCCATTTGACGGAACTAATGAAAAACTGTTTTTT. It codes for CASSVAPFDGTNEKLFF.

The chain recombines TRBV9 with TRBJ2-2; the match to TRBD1 covers 10 bases. J lost 6 bases, V lost 7 bases, and 6 bases had no gene match. CDR1 is SGDLS, CDR2 YYNGEE, per germline. The CDR3 has 14 amino acids. The CDR3 sequence is CASSTGGVSGELFF. Here the CDR3 DNA reads TGTGCCAGCTCGACAGGGGGCGTTTCCGGGGAGCTGTTTTTT.

V is TRBV10-3 and J is TRBJ2-7; D remains ambiguous. Germline V gene data show CDR1 as ENHRY and CDR2 as SYGVKD. There are 15 residues in the CDR3. The V end lost 7 bases, the J end lost 2 bases, and 18 bases lay between the germline ends. CDR3 amino acids: CAIMQTSLEPYEQYF. The DNA for the CDR3 is TGTGCCATCATGCAGACTTCCCTTGAGCCCTACGAGCAGTACTTC.

The chain employs TRBV7-2 and TRBJ2-6; D is undetermined. This CDR3 spans 15 amino acids. CDR1 and CDR2 from the germline V gene are SGHTA and FQGNSA. V lost 1 base and J lost 0, with 4 bases in between. Here the CDR3 reads CASSLEASGANVLTF. The CDR3 DNA sequence: TGTGCCAGCAGCTTAGAGGCCTCTGGGGCCAACGTCCTGACTTTC.

The V gene is TRBV7-2, the J gene TRBJ1-1; weak D call: TRBD1 (6 bases). The CDR3 spans 14 residues. V was trimmed by 3 bases and J by 1 base, leaving 9 bases between them. From germline, CDR1 is SGHTA and CDR2 FQGNSA. In DNA, the CDR3 is TGTGCCAGCAGCTTCGAACAGGGGAACACTGAAGCTTTCTTT. It is translated as CASSFEQGNTEAFF.

This chain links TRBV11-1 with TRBJ1-1; D call uncertain. Trimming removed 5 bases at V and 3 bases at J, with 4 bases between. Germline V lookup: CDR1 SGHAT, CDR2 FQDESV (reference sequence). The CDR3 sequence is 11 residues long. CDR3 residues: CASSTYTEAFF. CDR3 sequence (DNA): TGTGCCAGCAGCACATACACTGAAGCTTTCTTT.

V and J are TRBV27 and TRBJ1-5, with D possibly TRBD1 on 6 matching bases. Germline values: CDR1 MNHEY, CDR2 SMNVEV (reference sequence). V lost 6 bases, J lost 6 bases, and 12 bases lay in between. This CDR3 has 13 residues. The CDR3 DNA reads as TGTGCCAGCAGCTGGGGGGCTACTCAGCCCCAGCATTTT. It is translated as CASSWGATQPQHF.

There are a few counts of this clone. The J gene is TRBJ1-2, the V gene TRBV6-5; no clear D gene. The CDR3 loop spans 14 amino acids. V was cut by 10 bases and J by 2 bases, with 17 bases left in between. Germline values: CDR1 MNHEY, CDR2 SVGAGI. The CDR3 nucleotides read TGTGCCACCCTGAACCCAATCATCAACTATGGCTACACCTTC. This sequence encodes CATLNPIINYGYTF.

V and J are TRBV27 and TRBJ2-1; the match to TRBD2 covers 7 bases. V shed 5 bases and J 4 bases; nucleotides not matched to a gene: 11. Germline CDR1 reads MNHEY; CDR2 reads SMNVEV (reference sequence). The CDR3 length is 16 residues. DNA of the CDR3: TGTGCCAGCAGTGCCCCTGGGGAGGGGAGGTACAATGAGCAGTTCTTC. It is translated as CASSAPGEGRYNEQFF.

V is TRBV7-9 and J is TRBJ1-3, with D possibly matching TRBD1 (6 bases). The germline V and J ends were trimmed by 6 bases and 0 bases, with 12 bases remaining between them. There are 15 residues in the CDR3. CDR1 and CDR2 (germline): SEHNR, FQNEAQ (reference sequence). The CDR3, as DNA: TGTGCCAGCAGTCCACAGGGTTCCTCTGGAAACACCATATATTTT. This codes for CASSPQGSSGNTIYF.

This chain uses TRBV27 with TRBJ2-2, with 12 bases aligning to TRBD2. Germline CDR1 reads MNHEY; CDR2 reads SMNVEV (reference sequence). This CDR3 comprises 16 residues. J gave up 7 bases and V 2 bases, and 5 bases lay outside the gene matches. CDR3 nucleotides: TGTGCCAGCAGTTTACTAGCGGGGGGGCCTGACGGGGAGCTGTTTTTT. Translating it yields CASSLLAGGPDGELFF.

This rearrangement joins TRBV4-3 to TRBJ2-3; D gene uncertain. Germline V gene sequence: CDR1 LGHNA, CDR2 YSLEER. V gave up 4 bases and J gave up 2 bases, with 16 bases separating them. The CDR3 has 16 residues. CDR3 coding DNA: TGCGCCAGCAGCCCCGACTCAAGGAGAGCCACAGATACGCAGTATTTT. It translates to CASSPDSRRATDTQYF.

The chain is built from TRBV9 and TRBJ2-3; possibly TRBD2 for D (5 bases). Germline CDR1 SGDLS, CDR2 YYNGEE. The CDR3 contains 13 residues. Trimming took 0 bases from V and 5 from J, leaving 7 bases between them. The CDR3 bases are TGTGCCAGCAGCGTAGACAGCGGAGATACGCAGTATTTT. This encodes CASSVDSGDTQYF.

V gene TRBV19 combines with J gene TRBJ2-3; D remains unclear. The CDR3 runs to 13 residues. Germline V gives CDR1 LNHDA, CDR2 SQIVND (reference sequence). V lost 6 bases to trimming and J lost 0 bases, with 7 bases between them. The CDR3 coding sequence is TGTGCCAGTAGAACAGTCAGCACAGATACGCAGTATTTT. Amino acids: CASRTVSTDTQYF.

CDR3 sequence: CAVLLLAGLSDTQYF. The CDR3 DNA sequence: TGTGCCGTGCTATTACTAGCGGGATTGTCAGATACGCAGTATTTT. The chain has TRBV7-9 and TRBJ2-3; 10 positions match TRBD2. The CDR3 totals 15 residues. V lost 11 bases to trimming and J lost 4 bases; unmatched junction nucleotides: 12. CDR1 is SEHNR and CDR2 is FQNEAQ in the germline V gene (reference sequence).

The J gene is TRBJ2-3, the V gene TRBV4-1; D might be TRBD1 or TRBD2, each matching 5 bases. Germline CDR1 reads MGHRA; CDR2 reads YSYEKL. Trimming removed 5 bases from V and 9 bases from J, with 24 bases in between. The CDR3 length is 16 residues. The DNA for the CDR3 is TGCGCCAGCAGCTCGCTCGGGACGGCCTATGTCCCCACGCAGTATTTT. This translates into CASSSLGTAYVPTQYF.

The DNA of the CDR3 is TGCGCCAGCAGCCAAGGGCAGGGGACTGGGGCCAACGTCCTGACTTTC. Translating gives CASSQGQGTGANVLTF. The gene calls are TRBV4-1 and TRBJ2-6; possible D gene TRBD1, 6 bases. The CDR3 has 16 amino acids. The germline gives CDR1 MGHRA, CDR2 YSYEKL. Deletions cut 1 base from V and 2 bases from J, with 9 bases between.

The gene calls are TRBV15 and TRBJ2-1; the D is unclear. CDR1 and CDR2 from the germline V gene are LNHNV and YYDKDF (reference sequence). The CDR3 runs to 13 residues. V lost 8 bases, J lost 10 bases, and 18 bases lay in between. The chain's CDR3 is CATSWLLPGEQFF. The CDR3 nucleotides are TGTGCCACCTCCTGGCTCCTTCCCGGAGAGCAGTTCTTC.

The V and J genes are TRBV6-1 and TRBJ2-1, with 9 bases identical to TRBD2. Looked up from germline, CDR1 is MNHNS and CDR2 is SASEGT. The CDR3 runs 15 residues. With V trimmed by 1 base and J by 9 bases, 7 bases remained unmatched. The DNA for the CDR3 is TGTGCCAGCAGTGAAGAGGCGGGGGGGCCAAGTGAGCAGTTCTTC. Amino acid sequence: CASSEEAGGPSEQFF.

The V gene is TRBV27, the J gene TRBJ2-5; 7 bases line up with TRBD2. The J call may be faulty, since TRBJ2-7 better matches the DNA end. The CDR3 loop spans 14 amino acids. The germline V gene encodes CDR1 MNHEY and CDR2 SMNVEV (reference sequence). The CDR3 sequence: CASSLGGRAYEQYF. The CDR3 region has the DNA TGTGCCAGCAGTTTGGGTGGGAGGGCCTACGAGCAGTACTTC.

This sequence joins TRBV11-2 and TRBJ2-6, with D uncertain. V shed 2 bases and J shed 0 bases, with 11 bases lying between them. CDR1 SGHAT and CDR2 FQNNGV come from the germline V gene. This CDR3 has 17 residues. The CDR3 reads CASSLRSYYSGANVLTF. CDR3 nucleotide sequence: TGTGCCAGCAGCTTACGATCCTACTACTCTGGGGCCAACGTCCTGACTTTC.

V and J are TRBV25-1 and TRBJ2-5; maybe TRBD2 (6 bases). The V gene's germline CDR1 is MGHDK and CDR2 SYGVNS. V was pared by 8 bases and J by 5 bases, with 6 bases between. The CDR3 is made up of 10 amino acids. The CDR3 DNA follows: TGTGCCAGCGGGGGGGAGACCCAGTACTTC. Translation gives CASGGETQYF.

The chain uses TRBV7-9 and TRBJ1-1; 8 bases are shared with TRBD1. The CDR3 has 15 residues. V lost 2 bases and J lost 1; bases outside the gene matches: 3. Germline CDR1 is SEHNR and CDR2 is FQNEAQ (reference sequence). The CDR3 DNA follows: TGTGCCAGCAGCTTACTCGGGACAGGGAACACTGAAGCTTTCTTT. Translating gives CASSLLGTGNTEAFF.

The chain employs TRBV28 and TRBJ1-5, with D unresolved. This CDR3 is 15 amino acids long. Per germline, CDR1 MDHEN and CDR2 SYDVKM. Trimming pared 5 bases from V and 0 bases from J, leaving 11 bases between. The CDR3 is CASSPWEGSNQPQHF. The CDR3 DNA is TGTGCCAGCAGTCCCTGGGAGGGTAGCAATCAGCCCCAGCATTTT. The variable domain in full, completed from reference TRBV28 and TRBJ1-5, reads DVKVTQSSRYLVKRTGEKVFLECVQDMDHENMFWYRQDPGLGLRLIYFSYDVKMKEKGDIPEGYSVSREKKERFSLILESASTNQTSMYLCASSPWEGSNQPQHFGDGTRLSIL.

CDR3 region: CASRPTGSYEQYF. In DNA, the CDR3 is TGTGCCAGCAGACCGACGGGGTCCTACGAGCAGTACTTC. The rearrangement links TRBV25-1 to TRBJ2-7, with D perhaps matching TRBD2 (5 bases). CDR1 is MGHDK and CDR2 is SYGVNS in the germline V gene. V dropped 6 bases and J dropped 1 base, with 10 bases sitting between them. This CDR3 contains 13 residues.

Concerning this clone itself: At one end the junction does not follow the germline gene, possibly because of a read error. This chain uses TRBV7-9 with TRBJ1-5, with D possibly being TRBD1 (6 bases). CDR1 and CDR2 (germline): SEHNR, FQNEAQ (reference sequence). This CDR3 has 18 residues. The CDR3 sequence: CASSLEGGDPRSNQPQHF. The CDR3 nucleotides read TGTGCCAGCAGTTTAGAGGGGGGGGACCCTCGGAGCAATCAGCCCCAGCATTTT. Using reference TRBV7-9 and TRBJ1-5 for the parts outside the CDR3, the full variable domain is DTGVSQNPRHKITKRGQNVTFRCDPISEHNRLYWYRQTLGQGPEFLTYFQNEAQLEKSRLLSDRFSAERPKGSFSTLEIQRTEQGDSAMYLCASSLEGGDPRSNQPQHFGDGTRLSIL.

V and J are TRBV4-2 and TRBJ2-3, with 9 bases that match TRBD2. V was clipped by 1 base and J by 6 bases; unmatched bases: 14. CDR3 length: 18 residues. Germline CDR1 reads LGHNA; CDR2 reads YNFKEQ. CDR3 nucleotides: TGTGCCAGCAGCCAAGTGGGTGTTGGCGGGGGGGCCGCGGATACGCAGTATTTT. It translates to CASSQVGVGGGAADTQYF.

The count of this clone is one. The junction differs from germline at one of its ends, possibly a read error. The chain combines TRBV15 with TRBJ1-3; D remains unclear. The CDR3 spans 15 residues. Germline loops: CDR1 LNHNV, CDR2 YYDKDF (reference sequence). The CDR3, as DNA: TGTGCCACCAGGAGAGACGCGTCCTCTGGAAACACCATATATTTT. It translates to CATRRDASSGNTIYF.

The DNA of the CDR3 is TGTGCCAGCACCCGGGTCGGGACAGGGTACGCCGGGGAGCTGTTTTTT. Amino acids: CASTRVGTGYAGELFF. V and J are TRBV2 and TRBJ2-2; the match to TRBD1 covers 9 bases. The CDR3 spans 16 residues. Germline V gives CDR1 SNHLY, CDR2 FYNNEI. The J segment lost 6 bases and the V segment lost 7 bases, leaving 12 bases of the junction unmatched.

The rearrangement links TRBV28 to TRBJ1-1, with D hard to call. Per germline, CDR1 MDHEN and CDR2 SYDVKM. The CDR3 runs to 12 residues. The germline V and J ends were trimmed by 2 bases and 10 bases, with 11 bases remaining between them. The CDR3, as DNA: TGTGCCAGCAGTTTAAGGGAATTCGGAGCTTTCTTT. Residues: CASSLREFGAFF.

The V call is TRBV9, the J call TRBJ2-1; D might be TRBD2 (7 bases). The CDR3 runs to 15 residues. V was cut by 1 base and J by 4 bases, with 12 bases left in between. The germline V gene encodes CDR1 SGDLS and CDR2 YYNGEE. The chain's CDR3 is CASSVLGGAYNEQFF. CDR3 nucleotide sequence: TGTGCCAGCAGCGTATTAGGGGGGGCTTACAATGAGCAGTTCTTC.